This passage covers 6 T cell receptor beta chains from one sample sequenced in a study of T cells in Graves' hyperthyroidism and ophthalmopathy. It was RNA transcripts that yielded the amplified TCR beta CDR3 regions. When the TCR CDR3 underwent first-round RT-PCR, the HTBI primer set was used. One entry per CDR3 protein, called by TCRdb with MiXCR from the multiplex PCR reads. Of some 740,000 distinct CDR3 sequences in the sample, 14% were seen once. The sample taken for sequencing was blood. The receptors derive from a young woman with Graves' hyperthyroidism.

This clonotype appeared a few times. The V and J genes are TRBV20-1 and TRBJ1-5; no clear D gene. The germline V gene encodes CDR1 DFQATT and CDR2 SNEGSKA (reference sequence). The CDR3 covers 15 residues. The V end lost 4 bases, the J end lost 0 bases, and 13 bases lay between the germline ends. The chain's CDR3 is CSAKTSPYSNQPQHF. The CDR3 DNA follows: TGCAGTGCTAAAACCTCCCCCTATAGCAATCAGCCCCAGCATTTT.

This rearrangement joins TRBV24-1 to TRBJ2-2; 7 nucleotides align to TRBD1. Trimming cost V 3 bases and J 0 bases; bases outside gene matches: 6. The CDR3 is 17 amino acids. Germline V gene lookup returns CDR1 KGHDR and CDR2 SFDVKD. CDR3: CATSDHEGTANTGELFF. CDR3 nucleotide sequence: TGTGCCACCAGTGATCATGAAGGGACAGCGAACACCGGGGAGCTGTTTTTT.

This sequence joins TRBV12-3 or TRBV12-4 and TRBJ1-5; TRBD1 might be the D (6 bases). The V gene lost 5 bases and the J gene lost 13 bases, with 15 bases spanning the gap. There are 12 residues in the CDR3. CDR3 amino acids: CASSVITGQQHF. In DNA form, the CDR3 reads TGTGCCAGCAGTGTAATTACAGGGCAACAGCATTTT.

At least ten counts were recorded for this clonotype. The V and J genes are TRBV5-1 and TRBJ2-1, with D unclear. The V gene's germline CDR1 is SGHRS and CDR2 YFSETQ. Deletions cut 1 base from V and 4 bases from J, with 6 bases between. This CDR3 has 13 amino acids. The CDR3 loop is CASSLLLYNEQFF. The DNA for the CDR3 is TGCGCCAGCAGCTTGCTACTATACAATGAGCAGTTCTTC.

The CDR3 DNA sequence: TGTGCCTGGAGTATGGGGGACTCGGGACAGGACGTACTTTGGAACACTGAAGCTTTCTTT. As protein: CAWSMGDSGQDVLWNTEAFF. The chain combines TRBV30 with TRBJ1-1, with 8 bases fitting TRBD1. The V gene's germline CDR1 is GTSNPN and CDR2 SVGIG (reference sequence). This CDR3 region has 20 residues. Trimming took 2 bases from V and 1 from J; bases not matched to a gene: 21.

This clonotype was counted many times. The genes are TRBV30 and TRBJ2-3; D call uncertain. V was cut by 3 bases and J by 5 bases, with 15 bases left in between. This CDR3 contains 14 residues. Germline V gene lookup returns CDR1 GTSNPN and CDR2 SVGIG (reference sequence). DNA for the CDR3: TGTGCCTGGAGCGTTCCGGGCCCTGAAGATACGCAGTATTTT. It codes for CAWSVPGPEDTQYF.